This TCR beta chain was captured by sequencing in a study of T-cell memory formation after mild COVID-19. General observations from the study: Mostly located in CM and EM were contracting CD4+ clones, with contracting CD8+ clones located in EMRA. Pre-infection memory carried some responding clones, suggesting that cross-reactive memory joined. The authors left the SARS-CoV-2 specificity of second-wave clones peaking on day 37 unconfirmed.

The CDR3 covers 15 residues. Trimming at V came to 4 bases and at J to 9 bases, leaving 5 bases not matched to a gene. CDR1 and CDR2 from the germline V gene are SGHVS and FQNEAQ. This clonotype was picked up a small number of times. The antigen is unknown. One entry per CDR3 protein results from TCRdb running MiXCR on the 5' RACE reads. The table lists approximately 290,000 distinct CDR3 sequences, just under 20% of them singletons, with roughly 20% in the top ten. The rearrangement links TRBV7-8 to TRBJ2-1; TRBD2 matches 14 bases. This TCR was recovered from a man aged 18 to 35 who had mild COVID-19 (a few samples of this study predate the infection). Cell type and time point are not known. Sequencing was performed on PBMCs or a T cell subset sorted from them (not recorded which). The CDR3 region is CASSSGLAGGGEQFF. CDR3 nucleotides: TGTGCCAGCAGCTCAGGACTAGCGGGGGGAGGTGAGCAGTTCTTC.